A single sample is the source of the 27 T cell receptor beta chains below, sequenced in a study of shared clonotypes between healthy human individuals. Assay: immunoSEQ multiplex PCR; the TCRdb copy retains only in-frame clones and omits some. The sample shows about 680,000 clones, approximately 90% of them seen only once. CD45RO negativity and positive selection for CCR7 defined naive CD8 cells, a population that excluded terminally differentiated effector memory CD45RA+ cells. What was sequenced was naive CD8+ T cells sorted from blood. Every receptor here comes from a man aged 25 to 45 in good health.

The chain carries TRBV30 and TRBJ2-2; weak D call: TRBD1 (6 bases). Deletions cut 0 bases from V and 5 bases from J, with 13 bases between. Looked up from germline, CDR1 is GTSNPN and CDR2 is SVGIG (reference sequence). The CDR3 spans 15 residues. CDR3 DNA: TGTGCCTGGAGTGTACCGGACAGAAAAACCGGGGAGCTGTTTTTT. Its translation is CAWSVPDRKTGELFF.

The V gene is TRBV27, the J gene TRBJ1-1; the D gene is possibly TRBD1 (6 bases). Deletions cut 4 bases from V and 3 bases from J, with 18 bases between. CDR3 length equals 16 residues. CDR1 and CDR2 from the germline V gene are MNHEY and SMNVEV (reference sequence). This CDR3 is CASSSRRGRRDTEAFF. CDR3 in DNA: TGTGCCAGCAGTTCCCGACGGGGGCGACGGGACACTGAAGCTTTCTTT.

This sequence joins TRBV11-3 and TRBJ2-7; 7 bases fit TRBD1. Looked up from germline, CDR1 is SGHNT and CDR2 is YENEEA. This CDR3 has 13 amino acids. J gave up 4 bases and V 3 bases, and 3 bases lay outside the gene matches. CDR3 protein: CASSFQGDYEQYF. CDR3 sequence (DNA): TGTGCCAGCAGCTTCCAGGGGGATTACGAGCAGTACTTC.

The chain links TRBV19 to TRBJ2-5; D perhaps matches TRBD1 (6 bases). The J call may be faulty, since TRBJ2-7 better matches the DNA end. The CDR3 is 16 residues long. CDR1 and CDR2 from the germline V gene are LNHDA and SQIVND (reference sequence). CDR3 protein: CASSIRGQGRPYEQYF. The DNA of the CDR3 is TGTGCCAGTAGTATTCGTGGCCAGGGGCGGCCCTACGAGCAGTACTTC.

The rearrangement uses TRBV4-1 and TRBJ2-3, with D possibly matching TRBD2 (5 bases). V lost 1 base, J lost 10 bases, and 12 bases lay in between. This CDR3 is 13 amino acids long. Germline-derived CDR1 and CDR2 are MGHRA and YSYEKL. CDR3 nucleotides: TGCGCCAGCAGCCAAGTCACGTCGGAGGCGCAGTATTTT. The encoded protein is CASSQVTSEAQYF.

The genes are TRBV27 and TRBJ1-5; D may be TRBD1 (5 bases). The CDR3 consists of 14 residues. Per the germline V gene, CDR1 is MNHEY and CDR2 is SMNVEV (reference sequence). Trimming pared 5 bases from V and 3 bases from J, leaving 11 bases between. DNA for the CDR3: TGTGCCAGCAGTCAGCGACAGTACAATCAGCCCCAGCATTTT. Amino acids: CASSQRQYNQPQHF.

J is TRBJ2-5 and V is TRBV9, with TRBD2 identical over 8 bases. This CDR3 is 14 amino acids long. Unmatched junction bases numbered 7, after V lost 4 bases and J lost 5 bases. CDR1 and CDR2 from the germline V gene are SGDLS and YYNGEE. CDR3 coding DNA: TGTGCCAGCAGCCCGGGGGGACTAGTTGAGACCCAGTACTTC. Translated, it gives CASSPGGLVETQYF.

Only a few counts were recorded for this clone. The chain employs TRBV7-9 and TRBJ2-2; 8 positions agree with TRBD1. The germline V gene has CDR1 SEHNR and CDR2 FQNEAQ (reference sequence). Trimming at V came to 7 bases and at J to 3 bases, leaving 7 bases not matched to a gene. The CDR3 loop spans 15 amino acids. The CDR3 loop is CASNSRGRDTGELFF. CDR3 DNA sequence: TGTGCCAGCAACTCCAGGGGGCGAGACACCGGGGAGCTGTTTTTT.

This clone was seen more than once but under ten times. This sequence joins TRBV5-1 and TRBJ1-2; TRBD1 is a possible D gene (5 bases). In germline, CDR1 is SGHRS, CDR2 YFSETQ. The V end was cut by 5 bases, the J end by 4 bases, with 12 bases between. The CDR3 contains 13 residues. CDR3 sequence (DNA): TGCGCCAGCAGACGGGACGGGGCCTATGGCTACACCTTC. It translates to CASRRDGAYGYTF. The variable domain in full, completed from reference TRBV5-1 and TRBJ1-2, reads KAGVTQTPRYLIKTRGQQVTLSCSPISGHRSVSWYQQTPGQGLQFLFEYFSETQRNKGNFPGRFSGRQFSNSRSEMNVSTLELGDSALYLCASRRDGAYGYTFGSGTRLTVV.

This clone came up once. This sequence joins TRBV9 and TRBJ2-5, with D perhaps TRBD1 (6 bases). The DNA end lines up better with TRBJ2-7; the J call may be wrong. This CDR3 region has 13 residues. Germline V gene data show CDR1 as SGDLS and CDR2 as YYNGEE. The CDR3 bases are TGTGCCAGCAGCGATACAGGGACGGCCGAGCAGTACTTC. This sequence encodes CASSDTGTAEQYF.

This chain uses TRBV5-8 with TRBJ2-7; 8 bases line up with TRBD2. Germline V gene data show CDR1 as SGHTS and CDR2 as YDEGEE. Germline trimming cut 0 bases from V and 0 bases from J; bases unmatched to any gene: 2. The CDR3 sequence is 15 residues long. CDR3 sequence reads: CASSLVAGSSYEQYF. DNA for the CDR3: TGTGCCAGCAGCTTGGTAGCGGGAAGCTCCTACGAGCAGTACTTC.

This clone has just one count. This chain uses TRBV7-2 with TRBJ2-1; D uncertain. Germline loops: CDR1 SGHTA, CDR2 FQGNSA. The V end lost 1 base, the J end lost 0 bases, and 10 bases lay between the germline ends. CDR3 length: 16 amino acids. Here the CDR3 DNA reads TGTGCCAGCAGCTTAGGGTCTAGGAGCTCCTACAATGAGCAGTTCTTC. Protein product: CASSLGSRSSYNEQFF.

This rearrangement joins TRBV19 to TRBJ2-7; D might be TRBD1 or TRBD2, each matching 5 bases. From germline, CDR1 is LNHDA and CDR2 SQIVND (reference sequence). The CDR3 runs 14 residues. The ends were cut back, 3 bases at V and 5 bases at J, with 14 bases in the middle. The CDR3 spells CASSIDGLGDEQYF. The CDR3 nucleotides read TGTGCCAGTAGTATTGACGGCTTGGGGGACGAGCAGTACTTC.

The chain links TRBV7-9 to TRBJ2-1; 7 bases are a match to TRBD2. The CDR3 has 13 residues. Germline V lookup: CDR1 SEHNR, CDR2 FQNEAQ (reference sequence). The junction had 3 bases not matched to a gene; V was cut back by 6 bases and J by 4 bases. CDR3 region: CASRGGRYNEQFF. The CDR3 region has the DNA TGTGCCAGCAGGGGCGGGAGATACAATGAGCAGTTCTTC.

The chain employs TRBV2 and TRBJ2-7, with TRBD1 matching over 8 bases. The CDR3 runs to 12 residues. Trimming removed 11 bases from V and 7 bases from J; junction bases left unmatched: 10. CDR1 and CDR2 from the germline V gene are SNHLY and FYNNEI. The CDR3 DNA reads TGTGCCCCTAAGGACAGGGTGGGAGAGCAGTACTTC. Amino acid sequence: CAPKDRVGEQYF.

This clone showed up just once. The rearrangement links TRBV7-6 to TRBJ2-7, with 13 bases lining up with TRBD2. From germline, CDR1 is SGHVS and CDR2 FNYEAQ. The CDR3 is 16 amino acids. V was clipped by 4 bases and J by 4 bases; unmatched bases: 7. The CDR3 sequence: CASSSRTSGRSYEQYF. The CDR3 region has the DNA TGTGCCAGCAGCTCAAGGACTAGCGGGAGATCTTACGAGCAGTACTTC. Full variable domain (remainder filled in from reference TRBV7-6 and TRBJ2-7): GAGVSQSPRYKVTKRGQDVALRCDPISGHVSLYWYRQALGQGPEFLTYFNYEAQQDKSGLPNDRFSAERPEGSISTLTIQRTEQRDSAMYRCASSSRTSGRSYEQYFGPGTRLTVT.

This clone appeared a single time. This sequence joins TRBV30 and TRBJ2-1; TRBD2 matches at 8 bases. The length of the CDR3 is 14 residues. The germline V gene encodes CDR1 GTSNPN and CDR2 SVGIG (reference sequence). The J segment lost 5 bases and the V segment lost 2 bases, leaving 5 bases of the junction unmatched. CDR3 nucleotides: TGTGCCTGGAGTCCCGGTAGCGGGGACAATGAGCAGTTCTTC. This gives the protein CAWSPGSGDNEQFF.

The V call is TRBV27, the J call TRBJ2-7, with 13 bases aligning to TRBD2. Trimming at V came to 3 bases and at J to 6 bases, leaving 5 bases not matched to a gene. Germline CDR1 is MNHEY and CDR2 is SMNVEV (reference sequence). The CDR3 is 15 amino acids. The CDR3 DNA reads as TGTGCCAGCAGTTTCGGACTAGCGGGAGTTCGCGAGCAGTACTTC. Translating gives CASSFGLAGVREQYF.

The count of this clone is one. The J gene is TRBJ2-1, the V gene TRBV5-4, with no clear D. Trimming removed 0 bases at V and 8 bases at J, with 6 bases between. The germline V gene has CDR1 SGHNT and CDR2 YYREEE (reference sequence). The CDR3 loop spans 12 amino acids. CDR3 residues: CASSLDGYEQFF. CDR3 DNA: TGTGCCAGCAGCTTGGATGGGTATGAGCAGTTCTTC.

This chain uses TRBV14 with TRBJ2-7; 7 positions agree with TRBD1. V lost 5 bases to trimming and J lost 0 bases; unmatched junction nucleotides: 10. In germline, CDR1 is SGHDN, CDR2 FVKESK. The CDR3 has 16 residues. CDR3 nucleotides: TGTGCCAGCAGCTACTTAGGGGGCCGTGGCTCCTACGAGCAGTACTTC. It encodes CASSYLGGRGSYEQYF.

This clone was observed a few times. J is TRBJ1-2 and V is TRBV7-9; a weak D match, TRBD1 (6 bases). Per the germline V gene, CDR1 is SEHNR and CDR2 is FQNEAQ (reference sequence). This CDR3 comprises 15 residues. Trimming pared 6 bases from V and 0 bases from J, leaving 14 bases between. CDR3 residues: CASSGTGASNYGYTF. The CDR3, as DNA: TGTGCCAGCAGTGGGACGGGGGCGTCTAACTATGGCTACACCTTC.

The gene calls are TRBV4-2 and TRBJ2-7; TRBD2 agrees at 11 bases. Losses at the gene ends were 0 bases for V and 3 bases for J; bases not matched to a gene: 1. This CDR3 has 15 amino acids. The germline gives CDR1 LGHNA, CDR2 YNFKEQ. CDR3 loop: CASSQEGTSGYEQYF. Written as DNA, the CDR3 is TGTGCCAGCAGCCAAGAGGGGACTAGCGGCTACGAGCAGTACTTC.

V usage is TRBV5-5 and J usage is TRBJ1-3, with D unclear. With 4 bases removed from V and 4 bases from J, the gap between germline ends came to 21 bases. The germline V gene has CDR1 SGHKS and CDR2 YYEKEE (reference sequence). The CDR3 loop spans 17 amino acids. CDR3 bases: TGTGCCAGCAGCACGGAGCTCTTCCTAAATTTGGGAAACACCATATATTTT. It translates to CASSTELFLNLGNTIYF.

The rearrangement links TRBV7-3 to TRBJ2-1, with 10 bases lining up with TRBD1. This CDR3 contains 17 residues. Germline lookup yields CDR1 SGHTA and CDR2 FQGTGA. The ends lost 4 bases at V and 1 base at J; junction bases unmatched: 7. CDR3 region: CASSSGTGAFSYNEQFF. The DNA of the CDR3 is TGTGCCAGCAGCTCCGGGACAGGGGCATTTTCCTACAATGAGCAGTTCTTC.

On this clone: Different DNA sequences within this sample yield the same CDR3. This chain joins TRBV27 and TRBJ2-7; 8 positions match TRBD2. This CDR3 region has 14 residues. The V gene end was trimmed by 6 bases and the J gene end by 0 bases; junction bases not matched to a gene: 4. The germline V gene has CDR1 MNHEY and CDR2 SMNVEV (reference sequence). CDR3: CASSLLAASYEQYF. The CDR3 DNA reads TGTGCCAGCAGCCTACTAGCGGCCTCCTACGAGCAGTACTTC.

The gene calls are TRBV18 and TRBJ2-2; 8 positions agree with TRBD2. CDR3 length: 20 residues. The trim removed 6 bases at V and 3 bases at J, leaving 21 bases unmatched. The germline V gene encodes CDR1 KGHSH and CDR2 LQKENI. The chain's CDR3 is CASSRLRDTKLAADTGELFF. The CDR3 DNA is TGTGCCAGCTCTCGTCTGCGGGACACCAAACTAGCGGCAGACACCGGGGAGCTGTTTTTT. Based on the CDR3 plus reference TRBV18 and TRBJ2-2, the full variable domain is NAGVMQNPRHLVRRRGQEARLRCSPMKGHSHVYWYRQLPEEGLKFMVYLQKENIIDESGMPKERFSAEFPKEGPSILRIQQVVRGDSAAYFCASSRLRDTKLAADTGELFFGEGSRLTVL.

The rearrangement joins TRBV10-3 to TRBJ2-5; 9 positions agree with TRBD2. The CDR3 has 14 amino acids. CDR1 and CDR2 from the germline V gene are ENHRY and SYGVKD. J gave up 6 bases and V 4 bases, and 6 bases lay outside the gene matches. CDR3 coding DNA: TGTGCCATCAGTGGGACTAGCGAGGGAAAGACCCAGTACTTC. Protein: CAISGTSEGKTQYF.